The T cell receptor (beta chain) under discussion was sequenced for a study of shared clonotypes between healthy human individuals. Turning to the study itself: There were three CD4 naive, three CD4 memory, two CD8 naive and one CD8 memory plates per donor.

The V and J ends lost 5 bases and 5 bases respectively, with 19 bases between them. The CDR3 loop spans 14 amino acids. The germline V gene has CDR1 SQVTM and CDR2 ANQGSEA. Template for every sorted-subset replicate PCR totaled approximately 0.2 ug DNA, 30,000 to 35,000 T cell genomes. Clones were read by immunoSEQ multiplex PCR, and TCRdb kept only the in-frame ones, dropping some. This sample has roughly 570,000 clones, with about 98% found just once. This clone was picked up one time. Its antigen is unknown. The naive CD8 population came from CD45RO-negative cells selected for CCR7, without terminally differentiated effector memory CD45RA+ cells. Study-level points and caveats: Only blood underwent sampling, and tissue repertoires likely differ. Investigators expected sequencing depth to affect clonotype sharing among donors.

V and J are TRBV29-1 and TRBJ2-7, with a tentative D call TRBD2 (6 bases). This clonotype was obtained from a young man in good health. The sample comprised naive CD8+ T cells sorted from blood. The CDR3 sequence is CSVLSSREWNEQYF. The CDR3 DNA sequence: TGCAGCGTTTTGTCCTCCCGGGAGTGGAACGAGCAGTACTTC.